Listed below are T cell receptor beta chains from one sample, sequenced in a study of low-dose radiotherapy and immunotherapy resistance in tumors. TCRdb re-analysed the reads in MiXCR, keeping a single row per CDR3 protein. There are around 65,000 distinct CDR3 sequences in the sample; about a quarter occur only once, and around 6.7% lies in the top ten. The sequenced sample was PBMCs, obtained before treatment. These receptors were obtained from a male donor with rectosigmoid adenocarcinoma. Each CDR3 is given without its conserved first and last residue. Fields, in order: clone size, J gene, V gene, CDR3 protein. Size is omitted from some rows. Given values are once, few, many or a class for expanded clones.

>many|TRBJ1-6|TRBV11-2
ASSFPLSPLH
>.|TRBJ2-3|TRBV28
ASSTRQAGGSTDTQY
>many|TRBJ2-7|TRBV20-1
SRTSNSYEQY
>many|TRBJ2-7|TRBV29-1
SVAPSGPEQY
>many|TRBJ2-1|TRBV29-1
SVEVGLAGPSSYNEQF
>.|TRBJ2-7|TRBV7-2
ASSLAVAGTTSYEQY
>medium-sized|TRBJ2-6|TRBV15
ATSRDEGTGANVLT
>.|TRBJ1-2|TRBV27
ASSLPGQGVKSRSYT
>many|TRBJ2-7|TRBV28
ASDRGQGSGEQY
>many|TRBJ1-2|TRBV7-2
ASSLDSGQGRDGYT
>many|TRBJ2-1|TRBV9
ASSVAGSNNEQF
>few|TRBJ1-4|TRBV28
ASTTTGTRLLATNEKLF
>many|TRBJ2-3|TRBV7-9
ASSPKGPDTQY
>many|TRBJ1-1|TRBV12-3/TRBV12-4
ASGKRQGAEAF
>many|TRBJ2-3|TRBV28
ASSIGRAGDTQY
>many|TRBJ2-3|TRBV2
ASIPEGGTQY
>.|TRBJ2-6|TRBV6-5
ASSSPTSGITSGANVLT
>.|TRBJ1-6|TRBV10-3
AISRENSPLH
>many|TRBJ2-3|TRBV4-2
ASSQESGGATDTQY
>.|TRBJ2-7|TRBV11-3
ASSLVHMKIGYEQY
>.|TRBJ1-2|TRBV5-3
ARSNPGQGICGYT
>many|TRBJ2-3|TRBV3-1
ASSQEALITDTQY
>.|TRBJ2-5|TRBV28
ASRVPPGREWQETQY
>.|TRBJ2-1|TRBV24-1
ATSDPVPGLGNNEQF
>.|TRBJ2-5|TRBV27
AAGPGETQY
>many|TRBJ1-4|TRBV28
ASSLWSIPRHEKLF
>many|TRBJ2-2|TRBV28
ASSLQGDAGELF
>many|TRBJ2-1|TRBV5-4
ASSRQGGSDNEQF
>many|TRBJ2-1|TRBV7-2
ASSFSGGAPGNNEQF
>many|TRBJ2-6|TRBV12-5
ASGFSVSGANVLT
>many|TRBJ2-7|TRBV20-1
SAPLGTSGTYEQY
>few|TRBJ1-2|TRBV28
ASRRPTAYGYT
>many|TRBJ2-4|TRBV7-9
ASSLATGAQNIQY